One T cell receptor (beta chain) is described in this entry. Ten or more counts support this clonotype. Its antigen is not yet known. Per-base qualities were not stored, and no clone one base away is much larger. This specimen comes from a study of CD8 T cells in ankylosing spondylitis (dated 2017 in TCRdb). Background for the entire study: The study profiled T cell receptor beta repertoires in healthy donors and ankylosing spondylitis patients to find disease-linked TCR variants. The whole study cohort included over a hundred healthy donors and some 27 ankylosing spondylitis patients. Peripheral blood was sampled, and synovial fluid was also collected from ankylosing spondylitis patients.

The instrument was an Illumina HiSeq 2500. Quantitative 5'-RACE with molecular barcodes was used to prepare TCR beta libraries. As for how the authors treated the data: A new computational method based on a probabilistic model of VDJ rearrangement was used to identify disease-linked TCR variants. Using fastp at Q25 and MiXCR, TCRdb reprocessed the public reads and kept productive beta chains. Rows with a matching CDR3 protein are joined into one entry that keeps the most common DNA and genes. TCRdb assigned the V and J calls; the authors' analysis was not used. The sample table shows about 360,000 distinct CDR3 sequences, and roughly 22% are seen once. The ten largest clones take up over 10% of the sample. General study outcomes and caveats: According to the report, matched synovial fluid samples from ankylosing spondylitis patients were significantly enriched for the disease-linked clones. Blood from ankylosing spondylitis patients appeared to be characterized by a TCR beta motif composed of under 10 highly homologous amino acid variants. Some motif variants were previously reported in synovial fluid and blood of reactive arthritis patients, suggesting common disease-initiation mechanisms. The disease-linked clones had a CD8+ phenotype and were found at relatively low frequencies in peripheral blood.

Trimming takes 6 bases from V and 2 bases from J, and the germline ends sit 9 bases apart. CDR3 length: 12 amino acids, cysteine to phenylalanine. Only the CDR3 region is kept as DNA, spanning 36 bases read in frame from base 1. From the germline V gene, CDR1 is SQVTM and CDR2 is ANQGSEA. The sample comprised blood, either unsorted or a sorted T cell fraction (not recorded which). The TCR sequence derives from a male donor with ankylosing spondylitis or in good health (not recorded which). The chain uses TRBV29-1 and TRBJ2-3; no D gene is confidently identified. The sequenced DNA is TGCAGCGTCCAAAGTTACACAGATACGCAGTATTTT. It is translated as CSVQSYTDTQYF.